This T cell receptor beta chain was sequenced during a study of CD8+ T cells in alopecia areata (dated by TCRdb to about 2018). Study-level background: The treated patients took part in an open-label pilot trial in which moderate-to-severe alopecia areata was treated with oral tofacitinib at 5 to 10 mg twice daily. Patients stayed on tofacitinib for 6 to 18 months and then had 6 months of follow-up off drug so that delayed response and recurrence could be assessed. The study used high-throughput TCRbeta sequencing to examine T cell clonal expansion in alopecia areata, in both the C3H/HeJ mouse model and human patients. Scalp tissue and sorted CD4+ and CD8+ peripheral blood T cells from patchy and totalis/universalis alopecia areata patients and from healthy controls were covered by human TCRbeta sequencing. Patients on tofacitinib were biopsied at baseline and after 4 and 24 weeks of treatment, and several of the patients also had a later scalp biopsy. Clonality in the scalp was compared among normal scalp (n=4), patchy alopecia areata scalp (n=8), and alopecia totalis/universalis scalp (n=8). The RNA source kit depended on sample type: the PAXgene miRNA kit for fixed scalp, the miRNeasy kit for PBMCs, and the RNeasy kit for mouse skin. immunoSEQ multiplex PCR using 35 Vbeta forward primers and 13 Jbeta reverse primers was used to amplify TCRbeta CDR3 regions.

General study outcomes and caveats: Unlike mouse skin, which is dominated by gammadelta T cells, normal human skin has resident alphabeta T cells that are also sequenced, and this complicates analysis of the scalp TCR repertoire. Compared with normal scalp, lesional scalp had higher clonality and more expanded CD8+ clones, particularly in alopecia totalis/universalis, a pattern that suggests antigenic drive. Compared with mice, TCR sequences shared between patients were less clear, possibly partly because of HLA diversity across the patient population.

This clone has just a few counts. Its antigen is unknown. The record has no base qualities; no much larger clone is one base away. The time point label for this specimen denotes: baseline before oral tofacitinib. Peripheral blood and lesional scalp punch biopsies were obtained from patients with alopecia areata. After PBMCs were isolated by density centrifugation and stained for CD3, CD4 and CD8, a FACSAria was used to sort CD4+ and CD8+ T cells. Library preparation was by the immunoSEQ multiplex PCR assay. RNA was extracted from all samples and reverse transcribed into cDNA, which served as template for TCR sequencing. First-strand cDNA was synthesized with SuperScript III using a 2:1 mix of oligo-dT and random hexamers. A synthetic immune receptor repertoire was used to assess amplification bias, and residual bias was removed computationally. For the original study's pipeline: Raw reads were preprocessed to remove errors, and CDR3 was defined according to IMGT conventions as the region from the conserved cysteine to phenylalanine. Clonality was computed by normalizing Shannon entropy by log2 of the number of productive unique TCRs and subtracting the result from 1. Whether each scalp clone was CD4 or CD8 was inferred by checking scalp TCRbeta sequences against the CD4 and CD8 repertoires from sorted blood. Imported from immuneACCESS, the table was reduced by TCRdb to in-frame sequences with V and J called. These copies leave out some clones; in studies compared against another copy, an unresolved V gene accounts for under half, and the cause of the remainder is not known. That table gives V, J and clone size, and the DNA gave D and trimming. This sample is represented by hundreds of thousands of clones; 57% of them were singletons. The top ten constitute just over 0.45% of the sample.

Sequenced here: CD4+ T cells sorted from blood, sampled at week 0. The receptor comes from a human donor with alopecia areata.

The nucleotide sequence reads as follows: TGTGCCTGGAGTTTGGGACAGGGGAAGAATAATGGCTACACCTTC. This sequence encodes CAWSLGQGKNNGYTF. This sequence uses TRBV30 and TRBJ1-2, and TRBD1 matches 10 of the central bases. Via the germline V gene (reference sequence), CDR1 is GTSNPN and CDR2 SVGIG. From the cysteine through the phenylalanine, the CDR3 covers 15 amino acids. The sequence is cut down to CDR3 DNA, 45 bases in frame from base 1. Here V drops 2 bases and J drops 6 bases, and the junction holds 9 bases not matched to any gene.